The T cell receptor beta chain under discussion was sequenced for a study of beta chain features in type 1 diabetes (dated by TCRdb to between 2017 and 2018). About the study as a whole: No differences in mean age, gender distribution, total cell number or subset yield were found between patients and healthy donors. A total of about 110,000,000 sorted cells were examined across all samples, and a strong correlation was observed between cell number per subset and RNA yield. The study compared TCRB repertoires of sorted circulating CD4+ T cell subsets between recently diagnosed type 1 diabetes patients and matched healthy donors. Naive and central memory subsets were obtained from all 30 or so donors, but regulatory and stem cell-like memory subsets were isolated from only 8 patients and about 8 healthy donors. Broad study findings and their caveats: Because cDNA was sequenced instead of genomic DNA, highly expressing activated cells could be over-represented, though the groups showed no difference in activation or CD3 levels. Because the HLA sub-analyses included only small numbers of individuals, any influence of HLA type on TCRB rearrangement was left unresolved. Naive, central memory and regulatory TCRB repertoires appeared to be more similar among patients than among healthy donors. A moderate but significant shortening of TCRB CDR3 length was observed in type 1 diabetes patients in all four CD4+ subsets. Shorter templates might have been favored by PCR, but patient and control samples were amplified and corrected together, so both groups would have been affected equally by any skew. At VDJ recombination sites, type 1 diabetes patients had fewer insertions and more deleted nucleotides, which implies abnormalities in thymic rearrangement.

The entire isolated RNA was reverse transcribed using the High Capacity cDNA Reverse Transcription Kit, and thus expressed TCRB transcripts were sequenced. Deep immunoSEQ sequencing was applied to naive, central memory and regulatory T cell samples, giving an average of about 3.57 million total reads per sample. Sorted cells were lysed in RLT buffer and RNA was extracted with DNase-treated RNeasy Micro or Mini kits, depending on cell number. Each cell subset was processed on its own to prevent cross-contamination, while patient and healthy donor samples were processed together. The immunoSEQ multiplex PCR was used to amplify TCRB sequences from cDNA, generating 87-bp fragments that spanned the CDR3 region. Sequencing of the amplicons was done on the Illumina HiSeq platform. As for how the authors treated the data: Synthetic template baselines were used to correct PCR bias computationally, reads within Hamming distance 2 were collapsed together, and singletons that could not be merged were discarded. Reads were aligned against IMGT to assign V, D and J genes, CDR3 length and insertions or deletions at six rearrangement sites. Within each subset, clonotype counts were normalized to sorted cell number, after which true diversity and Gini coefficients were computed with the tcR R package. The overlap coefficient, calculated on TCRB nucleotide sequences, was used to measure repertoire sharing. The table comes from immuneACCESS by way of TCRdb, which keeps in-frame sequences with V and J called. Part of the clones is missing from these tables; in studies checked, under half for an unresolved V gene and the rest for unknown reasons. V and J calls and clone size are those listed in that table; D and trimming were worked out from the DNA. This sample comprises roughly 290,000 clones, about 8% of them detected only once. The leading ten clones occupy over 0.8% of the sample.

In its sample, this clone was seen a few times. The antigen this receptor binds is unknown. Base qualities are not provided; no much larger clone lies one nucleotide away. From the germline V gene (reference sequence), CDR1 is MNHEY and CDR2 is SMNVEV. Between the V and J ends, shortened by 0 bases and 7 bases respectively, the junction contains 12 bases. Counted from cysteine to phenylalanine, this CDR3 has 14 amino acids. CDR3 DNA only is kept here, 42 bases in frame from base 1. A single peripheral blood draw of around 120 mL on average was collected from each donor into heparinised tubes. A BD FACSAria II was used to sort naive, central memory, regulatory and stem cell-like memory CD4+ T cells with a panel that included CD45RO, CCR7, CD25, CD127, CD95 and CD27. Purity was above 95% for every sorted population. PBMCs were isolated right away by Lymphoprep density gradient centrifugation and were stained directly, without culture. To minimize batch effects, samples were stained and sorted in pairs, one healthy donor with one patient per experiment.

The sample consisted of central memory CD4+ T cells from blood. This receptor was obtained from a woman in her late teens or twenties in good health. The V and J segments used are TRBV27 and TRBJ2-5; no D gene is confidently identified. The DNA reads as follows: TGTGCCAGCAGTTTATCCCCTAGGGCTGGGACCCAGTACTTC. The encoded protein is CASSLSPRAGTQYF.